This TCR beta chain stems from a study of cytomegalovirus exposure and HLA in healthy donors. With 60 Vbeta and 13 Jbeta primers, the PCR was carried out. Using immunoSEQ multiplex PCR, the repertoire was profiled, and TCRdb retains in-frame clones only, with some absent. The sample lists some 170,000 clones; over 75% were seen once. In germline, CDR1 is LNHDA, CDR2 SQIVND (reference sequence). This CDR3 has 14 residues. Between the trimmed V and J ends, which lost 5 bases and 9 bases, there was a span of 17 bases. This clone is classed as medium-sized (0.01 to 0.1%). This sequence joins TRBV19 and TRBJ1-5, with a tentative D call TRBD1 (5 bases). The receptor comes from a woman aged 30 to 39 in good health and CMV-seronegative. Sequenced: PBMCs. The CDR3 protein is CASSEQAQERPQHF. In DNA form, the CDR3 reads TGTGCCAGTAGTGAACAGGCCCAGGAGAGGCCCCAGCATTTT.